The clone carrying this T cell receptor beta chain was observed a handful of times. Its antigen remains unknown. The germline V gene encodes CDR1 SGHRS and CDR2 YFSETQ. The CDR3 has 15 residues. The ends lost 0 bases at V and 7 bases at J; junction bases unmatched: 5. The data were obtained in a study of T cells in Graves' hyperthyroidism and ophthalmopathy. Study overall: Peripheral blood was drawn at first diagnosis, prior to all treatment. Regarding the study as a whole: Most expanded thyroid clonotypes above 0.001 recurred in blood.

TCR beta CDR3 region amplification was performed from RNA transcripts. HTBI primers were used for first-round RT-PCR of the TCR CDR3. Each CDR3 protein gets one entry after TCRdb re-called the multiplex PCR reads with MiXCR. Counted here are a few hundred thousand distinct CDR3 sequences, around 20% occurring once; the ten biggest clones make up around 48%. This TCR was recovered from a woman in her forties or fifties with Graves' hyperthyroidism. The chain has TRBV5-1 and TRBJ1-2; 11 bases fit TRBD1. Material: blood. As DNA, the CDR3 is TGCGCCAGCAGCTTGGGGACAGGGGGCAGAAGTGGCTACACCTTC. It codes for CASSLGTGGRSGYTF.